The 27 T cell receptor beta chains below all came from one sample that was sequenced in a study of blood T cell repertoires in COVID-19. Sequencing was performed with immunoSEQ multiplex PCR; in TCRdb, only in-frame clones are kept and a portion is missing. The sample has around 300,000 clones, approximately 85% seen once; the top ten hold less than 15%. The sample taken for sequencing was peripheral blood. All receptors derive from a human donor in a cohort sampled during active COVID-19.

The chain employs TRBV2 and TRBJ1-6, with 8 positions matching TRBD1. J gave up 6 bases and V 6 bases, and 4 bases lay outside the gene matches. Germline CDR1 SNHLY, CDR2 FYNNEI. The CDR3 consists of 14 residues. In DNA, the CDR3 is TGTGCCAGCAGGGGGACAGGCGTTAATTCACCCCTCCACTTT. Encoded protein: CASRGTGVNSPLHF.

The chain is built from TRBV5-1 and TRBJ1-4; 8 nucleotides line up with TRBD1. Germline V lookup: CDR1 SGHRS, CDR2 YFSETQ. Trimming removed 3 bases from V and 7 bases from J; junction bases left unmatched: 5. The length of the CDR3 is 14 residues. The CDR3 DNA sequence: TGCGCCAGCAGCTCAGGGGGCGCCGGTGAAAAACTGTTTTTT. Protein: CASSSGGAGEKLFF.

V is TRBV19 and J is TRBJ1-2; weak D call: TRBD1 (5 bases). Trimming shortened V by 7 bases and J by 1 base, and 10 bases separated the two germline ends. The CDR3 is 13 residues long. CDR1 and CDR2 (germline): LNHDA, SQIVND (reference sequence). CDR3 region: CASTQGLNYGYTF. CDR3 DNA: TGTGCCAGTACCCAGGGCCTTAACTATGGCTACACCTTC.

The CDR3 is CAWSSAGDRYGYTF. CDR3 in DNA: TGTGCCTGGAGTTCGGCTGGAGATAGGTATGGCTACACCTTC. The genes are TRBV30 and TRBJ1-2; no firm D call. Germline CDR1 and CDR2: GTSNPN and SVGIG (reference sequence). Trimming stripped 2 bases from V and 5 bases from J, with 15 bases between. The CDR3 contains 14 residues.

Concerning this clone itself: At one boundary the junction diverges from the germline segment, which might be a read error. The J gene is TRBJ2-1, the V gene TRBV6-5; D is uncertain. The CDR3 contains 11 residues. CDR1 and CDR2 (germline): MNHEY, SVGAGI. In nucleotides, the CDR3 is TGTGCCACCAGTTCATACAATGAGCAGTTCTTC. Protein: CATSSYNEQFF.

As to this clone: The sample has other DNA sequences that encode this CDR3 too. This sequence joins TRBV29-1 and TRBJ1-3; D may be TRBD1 (6 bases). Trimming pared 4 bases from V and 1 base from J, leaving 8 bases between. The CDR3 length is 13 residues. CDR1 and CDR2 from the germline V gene are SQVTM and ANQGSEA. CDR3 nucleotides: TGCAGCGTTGTGAGGGGGTCTGGAAACACCATATATTTT. Protein: CSVVRGSGNTIYF.

J is TRBJ2-7 and V is TRBV9; the D gene is possibly TRBD1 (5 bases). The V end lost 0 bases, the J end lost 3 bases, and 10 bases lay between the germline ends. This CDR3 has 14 residues. Germline assignment: CDR1 SGDLS and CDR2 YYNGEE. This CDR3 reads CASSVGPDSYEQYF. Here the CDR3 DNA reads TGTGCCAGCAGCGTAGGCCCCGACAGCTACGAGCAGTACTTC.

V is TRBV24-1 and J is TRBJ2-1; TRBD2 matches 13 bases. The CDR3 extends over 16 amino acids. The V and J ends lost 4 bases and 10 bases, in that order; junction bases with no gene match: 9. The V gene's germline CDR1 is KGHDR and CDR2 SFDVKD. CDR3: CATSDPGTSGIREQFF. In nucleotides, the CDR3 is TGTGCCACCAGTGACCCCGGGACTAGCGGGATCAGGGAGCAGTTCTTC.

The chain couples TRBV7-9 to TRBJ1-5, with a possible D match to TRBD1 (5 bases). V lost 1 base and J lost 6, with 13 bases in between. Germline assignment: CDR1 SEHNR and CDR2 FQNEAQ (reference sequence). The CDR3 has 15 residues. The CDR3 spells CASSLDSGGFQPQHF. In DNA form, the CDR3 reads TGTGCCAGCAGCTTAGATTCCGGGGGGTTTCAGCCCCAGCATTTT.

As concerns this clone: An end of the junction differs from the germline gene, which may be a read error. The chain links TRBV3-1 (or the pseudogene TRBV3-2) to TRBJ2-1, with a tentative D call TRBD1 (6 bases). The CDR3 covers 11 residues. Germline CDR1 LGHDT, CDR2 YNNKEL (reference sequence). CDR3 sequence reads: CASSQLDRTVF. The DNA for the CDR3 is TGTGCCAGCAGCCAACTAGATCGGACAGTCTTC.

The chain uses TRBV4-2 and TRBJ2-7, with 11 bases aligning to TRBD2. Germline V gene lookup returns CDR1 LGHNA and CDR2 YNFKEQ. The CDR3 covers 18 residues. Trimming took 0 bases from V and 4 from J; bases not matched to a gene: 11. CDR3 sequence (DNA): TGTGCCAGCAGCCAAGAAGTGGGATCGGCTAGCGGGAGGTACGAGCAGTACTTC. Translated: CASSQEVGSASGRYEQYF.

The rearrangement links TRBV24-1 to TRBJ1-2, with D perhaps matching TRBD1 (5 bases). The V gene's germline CDR1 is KGHDR and CDR2 SFDVKD. The CDR3 spans 16 residues. V gave up 9 bases and J gave up 4 bases, with 23 bases separating them. The CDR3 DNA sequence: TGTGCCACCTGCTGTGCCCCCGGCGGGACTACCTATGGCTACACCTTC. It yields the protein CATCCAPGGTTYGYTF.

The rearrangement uses TRBV10-1 and TRBJ2-1; D remains ambiguous. The CDR3 is 12 residues long. CDR1 and CDR2 (germline): WNHNN, SYGVQD (reference sequence). V lost 3 bases to trimming and J lost 3 bases, with 3 bases between them. For the CDR3, the DNA is TGCGCCAGCAGTGACTTCTACAATGAGCAGTTCTTC. Protein product: CASSDFYNEQFF.

The rearrangement uses TRBV5-6 and TRBJ1-2, with 10 bases identical to TRBD1. J lost 4 bases, V lost 1 base, and 1 base had no gene match. Germline V CDR1 and CDR2: SGHDT, YYEEEE. The CDR3 contains 14 residues. The CDR3, as DNA: TGTGCCAGCAGCTTGTGGGACAGGGGCTATGGCTACACCTTC. The encoded protein is CASSLWDRGYGYTF.

The chain has TRBV7-2 and TRBJ2-7; TRBD2 agrees at 9 bases. Trimming removed 1 base from V and 6 bases from J; junction bases left unmatched: 7. Germline V gene sequence: CDR1 SGHTA, CDR2 FQGNSA. There are 15 residues in the CDR3. CDR3 bases: TGTGCCAGCAGCTTAGGCGGGAGGGTACCGCGCGAGCAGTACTTC. It is translated as CASSLGGRVPREQYF. Full variable domain (rest looked up from reference TRBV7-2 and TRBJ2-7): GAGVSQSPSNKVTEKGKDVELRCDPISGHTALYWYRQSLGQGLEFLIYFQGNSAPDKSGLPSDRFSAERTGGSVSTLTIQRTQQEDSAVYLCASSLGGRVPREQYFGPGTRLTVT.

This rearrangement joins TRBV28 to TRBJ2-7; 7 bases map to TRBD2. CDR1 is MDHEN, CDR2 SYDVKM, per germline. CDR3 length equals 12 residues. With 6 bases clipped from V and 2 bases from J, the junction kept 1 base outside the gene matches. The CDR3 coding sequence is TGTGCCAGCAGAACTAGCGCCTACGAGCAGTACTTC. Amino acid sequence: CASRTSAYEQYF.

This sequence joins TRBV5-1 and TRBJ2-3; 10 nucleotides line up with TRBD2. The germline CDR1 and CDR2 sequences are SGHRS and YFSETQ. The V and J ends lost 3 bases and 1 base, in that order; junction bases with no gene match: 5. The CDR3 runs to 16 residues. DNA for the CDR3: TGCGCCAGCAGCTCTGCCGGACTAGCGGGCACAGATACGCAGTATTTT. It is translated as CASSSAGLAGTDTQYF.

The J gene is TRBJ1-1, the V gene TRBV6-6, with D perhaps matching TRBD1 (5 bases). Trimming took off 6 bases at V and 1 base at J, with 21 bases between the two ends. The CDR3 is 17 residues long. The germline V gene encodes CDR1 MNHNY and CDR2 SVGAGI (reference sequence). In DNA form, the CDR3 reads TGTGCCAGCAGCCGATTACCAGCGGGGGACCCGAACACTGAAGCTTTCTTT. This gives the protein CASSRLPAGDPNTEAFF.

The V and J genes are TRBV4-1 and TRBJ1-3; possibly TRBD1 for D (5 bases). CDR1 and CDR2 from the germline V gene are MGHRA and YSYEKL. The V gene lost 3 bases and the J gene lost 0 bases, with 12 bases spanning the gap. This CDR3 region has 16 residues. CDR3 bases: TGCGCCAGCAGCCAGGCTGACAGCCTCTCTGGAAACACCATATATTTT. Translation gives CASSQADSLSGNTIYF.

The chain employs TRBV13 and TRBJ1-3, with 8 bases matching TRBD1. The CDR3 runs 15 residues. Germline loops: CDR1 PRHDT, CDR2 FYEKMQ (reference sequence). V was clipped by 5 bases and J by 1 base; unmatched bases: 4. CDR3 residues: CASSRQGLSGNTIYF. The CDR3, as DNA: TGTGCCAGCAGCCGACAGGGGTTATCTGGAAACACCATATATTTT.

V gene TRBV28 combines with J gene TRBJ2-2; D ambiguous. Germline CDR1 and CDR2: MDHEN and SYDVKM. V was pared by 9 bases and J by 2 bases, with 25 bases between. The CDR3 is made up of 18 amino acids. The CDR3 sequence is CASPRGQTEPTNTGELFF. CDR3 nucleotides: TGTGCCAGTCCAAGAGGTCAGACCGAACCAACAAACACCGGGGAGCTGTTTTTT.

This chain links TRBV9 with TRBJ1-4; 7 bases agree with TRBD1. Trimming removed 0 bases from V and 6 bases from J; junction bases left unmatched: 11. The CDR3 covers 17 residues. Germline values: CDR1 SGDLS, CDR2 YYNGEE. The CDR3 loop is CASSVGSTGVGYEKLFF. The CDR3 DNA follows: TGTGCCAGCAGCGTAGGAAGTACAGGGGTGGGGTATGAAAAACTGTTTTTT.

This clone was detected a few times. The V and J genes are TRBV5-1 and TRBJ2-5; a weak D match, TRBD2 (5 bases). V lost 7 bases and J 4 bases, leaving 20 bases between the germline ends. Germline lookup yields CDR1 SGHRS and CDR2 YFSETQ. The CDR3 length is 15 residues. CDR3 region: CASGSLGFEGETQYF. The DNA of the CDR3 is TGCGCCAGCGGGAGTCTCGGGTTTGAGGGAGAGACCCAGTACTTC.

This sequence joins TRBV7-9 and TRBJ1-2; D possibly corresponds to TRBD1 (5 bases). The CDR3 runs to 13 residues. The germline V gene has CDR1 SEHNR and CDR2 FQNEAQ (reference sequence). Trimming pared 4 bases from V and 4 bases from J, leaving 10 bases between. For the CDR3, the DNA is TGTGCCAGCAGCTCCGGGGGACTCTATGGCTACACCTTC. Protein product: CASSSGGLYGYTF. Full variable domain (outside the CDR3, taken from reference TRBV7-9 and TRBJ1-2): DTGVSQNPRHKITKRGQNVTFRCDPISEHNRLYWYRQTLGQGPEFLTYFQNEAQLEKSRLLSDRFSAERPKGSFSTLEIQRTEQGDSAMYLCASSSGGLYGYTFGSGTRLTVV.

This clone was seen just once. V is TRBV4-3 and J is TRBJ2-1, with 10 bases lining up with TRBD2. From germline, CDR1 is LGHNA and CDR2 YSLEER. With 4 bases clipped from V and 5 bases from J, the junction kept 5 bases outside the gene matches. This CDR3 region has 15 residues. CDR3 nucleotides: TGCGCCAGCAGCCCCCATAGCGGGAGGAACAATGAGCAGTTCTTC. Residues: CASSPHSGRNNEQFF.

This clone was detected a few times. This chain connects TRBV5-8 to TRBJ2-7, with 8 bases aligning to TRBD1. Germline trimming cut 4 bases from V and 2 bases from J; bases unmatched to any gene: 5. The germline CDR1 and CDR2 sequences are SGHTS and YDEGEE. The CDR3 spans 14 residues. This chain's CDR3 is CASSMTGAAYEQYF. CDR3 nucleotides: TGTGCCAGCAGCATGACAGGGGCCGCCTACGAGCAGTACTTC.

This rearrangement joins TRBV5-1 to TRBJ1-1; D gene unclear. Between the trimmed V and J ends, which lost 1 base and 6 bases, there was a span of 13 bases. CDR3 length equals 14 residues. The germline V gene has CDR1 SGHRS and CDR2 YFSETQ. The CDR3 nucleotides read TGCGCCAGCAGCTTGAGGTACACAGACCCTGAAGCTTTCTTT. Its protein is CASSLRYTDPEAFF.